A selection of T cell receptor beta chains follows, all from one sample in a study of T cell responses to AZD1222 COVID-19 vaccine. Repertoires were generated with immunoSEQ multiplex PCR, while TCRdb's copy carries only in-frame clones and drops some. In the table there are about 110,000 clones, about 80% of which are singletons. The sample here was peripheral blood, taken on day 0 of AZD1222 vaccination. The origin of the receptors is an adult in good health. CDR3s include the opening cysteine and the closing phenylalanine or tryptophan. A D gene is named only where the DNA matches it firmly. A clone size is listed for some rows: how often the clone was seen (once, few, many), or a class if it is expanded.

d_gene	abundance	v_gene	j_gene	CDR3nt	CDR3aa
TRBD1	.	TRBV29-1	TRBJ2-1	TGCAGCGTGGGAAGGACAGGTCCTCTCCATGAGCAGTTCTTC	CSVGRTGPLHEQFF
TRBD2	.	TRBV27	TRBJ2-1	TGTGCCAGCAGTTGGGGACTAGGGCCACTAGTGTTCTTC	CASSWGLGPLVFF
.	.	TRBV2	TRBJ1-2	TGTGCCAGCGTACCTACAGGGAAACTTAACTATGGCTACACCTTC	CASVPTGKLNYGYTF
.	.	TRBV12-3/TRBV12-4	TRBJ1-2	TGTGCCAGCAGTTTGACAGAAGCATATGGCTACACCTTC	CASSLTEAYGYTF
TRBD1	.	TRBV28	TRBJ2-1	TGTGCCAGCAGTTTGCCCGGGACAGGGTCGAATGAGCAGTTCTTC	CASSLPGTGSNEQFF
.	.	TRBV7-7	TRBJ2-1	TGTGCTAGCAGCTTAGCGTCGGACCGCGCATCGGGAAATGAGCAGTTCTTC	CASSLASDRASGNEQFF
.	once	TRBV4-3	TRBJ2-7	TGCGCCAGCAGCCTGGACATAGGGAACTACGAGCAGTACTTC	CASSLDIGNYEQYF
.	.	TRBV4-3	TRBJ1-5	TGCGCCAGCAGCCAAGACGGGATGGCGGGCAATCAGCCCCAGCATTTT	CASSQDGMAGNQPQHF
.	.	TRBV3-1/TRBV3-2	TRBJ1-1	TGTGCCAGCAGCCCCCCCACCCGCGAGGACACTGAAGCTTTCTTT	CASSPPTREDTEAFF
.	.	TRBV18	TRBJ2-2	TGTGCCAGCTCACAAACAGACTGGGGGAGCTACGGCGGGGAGCTGTTTTTT	CASSQTDWGSYGGELFF
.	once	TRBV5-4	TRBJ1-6	TGTGCCAGCAGCTTGGAACAGACCTATAATTCACCCCTCCACTTT	CASSLEQTYNSPLHF
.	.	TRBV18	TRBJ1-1	TGTGCCAGCTCACCACCCGGGTTGAACACTGAAGCTTTCTTT	CASSPPGLNTEAFF
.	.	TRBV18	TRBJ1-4	TGTGCCAGCTCGCTTCGGGACCCCCTAGATAATGAAAAACTGTTTTTT	CASSLRDPLDNEKLFF
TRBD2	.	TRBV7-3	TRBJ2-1	TGTGCCAGCAGCCCTGGGACTAGGAGGAATGAGCAGTTCTTC	CASSPGTRRNEQFF